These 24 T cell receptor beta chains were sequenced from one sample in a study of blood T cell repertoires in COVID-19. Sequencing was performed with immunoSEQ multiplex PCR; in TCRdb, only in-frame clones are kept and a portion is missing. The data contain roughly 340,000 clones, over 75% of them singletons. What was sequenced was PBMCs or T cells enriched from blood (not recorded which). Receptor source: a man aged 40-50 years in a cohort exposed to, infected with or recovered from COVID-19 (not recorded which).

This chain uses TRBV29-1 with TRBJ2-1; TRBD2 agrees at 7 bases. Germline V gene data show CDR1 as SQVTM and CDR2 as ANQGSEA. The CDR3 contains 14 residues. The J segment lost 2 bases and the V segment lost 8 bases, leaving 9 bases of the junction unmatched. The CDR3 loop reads CSTEVGGTYNEQFF. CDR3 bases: TGCAGCACCGAGGTCGGGGGGACCTACAATGAGCAGTTCTTC.

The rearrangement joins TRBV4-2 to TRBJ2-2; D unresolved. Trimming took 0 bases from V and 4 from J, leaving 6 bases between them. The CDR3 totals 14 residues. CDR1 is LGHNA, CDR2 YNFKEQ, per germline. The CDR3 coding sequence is TGTGCCAGCAGCCAAGATCCTTCCACCGGGGAGCTGTTTTTT. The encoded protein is CASSQDPSTGELFF.

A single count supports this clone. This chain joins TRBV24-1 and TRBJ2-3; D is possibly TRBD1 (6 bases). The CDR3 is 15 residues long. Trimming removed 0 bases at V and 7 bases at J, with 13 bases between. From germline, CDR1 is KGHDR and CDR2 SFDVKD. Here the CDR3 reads CATSDLQIQGNTQYF. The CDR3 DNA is TGTGCCACCAGTGATTTGCAAATACAGGGTAATACGCAGTATTTT.

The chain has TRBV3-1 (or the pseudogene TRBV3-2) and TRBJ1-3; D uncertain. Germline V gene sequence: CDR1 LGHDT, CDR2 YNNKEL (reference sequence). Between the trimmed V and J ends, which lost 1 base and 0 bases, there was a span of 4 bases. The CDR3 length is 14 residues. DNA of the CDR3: TGTGCCAGCAGCCAAGCGGTCTCTGGAAACACCATATATTTT. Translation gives CASSQAVSGNTIYF.

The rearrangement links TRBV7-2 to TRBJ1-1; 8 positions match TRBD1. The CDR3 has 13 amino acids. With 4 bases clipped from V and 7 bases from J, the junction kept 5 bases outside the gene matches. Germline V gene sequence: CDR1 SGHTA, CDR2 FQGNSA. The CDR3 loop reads CASSSRGLGEAFF. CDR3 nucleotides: TGTGCCAGCAGCTCCAGGGGGCTCGGTGAAGCTTTCTTT.

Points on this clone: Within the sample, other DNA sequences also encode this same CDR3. As DNA, the CDR3 is TGTGCCAGCAGTTCCGGACAGGGGGCCTCTGGGGCCAACGTCCTGACTTTC. This sequence encodes CASSSGQGASGANVLTF. The J gene is TRBJ2-6, the V gene TRBV27; TRBD1 agrees at 11 bases. V shed 4 bases, J shed 0 bases, and the junction held 2 bases outside the gene matches. The CDR3 runs to 17 residues. Per germline, CDR1 MNHEY and CDR2 SMNVEV (reference sequence).

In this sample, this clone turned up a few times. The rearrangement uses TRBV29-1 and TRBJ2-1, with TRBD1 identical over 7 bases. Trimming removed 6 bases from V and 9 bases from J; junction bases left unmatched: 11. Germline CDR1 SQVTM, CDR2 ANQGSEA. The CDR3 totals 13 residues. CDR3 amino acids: CSVPSTGVGEQFF. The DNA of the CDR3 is TGCAGCGTCCCCAGCACAGGGGTGGGTGAGCAGTTCTTC.

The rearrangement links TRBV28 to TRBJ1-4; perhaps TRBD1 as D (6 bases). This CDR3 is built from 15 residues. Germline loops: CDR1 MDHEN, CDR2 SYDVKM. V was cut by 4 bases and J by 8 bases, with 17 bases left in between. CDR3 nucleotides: TGTGCCAGCAGTTCTTCCGAGGGGGGGGTGGAAAAACTGTTTTTT. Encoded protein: CASSSSEGGVEKLFF.

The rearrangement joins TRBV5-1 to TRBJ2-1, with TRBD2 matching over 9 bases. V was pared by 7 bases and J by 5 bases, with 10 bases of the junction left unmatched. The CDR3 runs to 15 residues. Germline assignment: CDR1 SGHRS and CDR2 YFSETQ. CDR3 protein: CASLRELAGHNEQFF. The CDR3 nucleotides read TGCGCCAGCCTTAGAGAGCTAGCGGGACACAATGAGCAGTTCTTC. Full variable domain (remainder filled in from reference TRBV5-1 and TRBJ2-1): KAGVTQTPRYLIKTRGQQVTLSCSPISGHRSVSWYQQTPGQGLQFLFEYFSETQRNKGNFPGRFSGRQFSNSRSEMNVSTLELGDSALYLCASLRELAGHNEQFFGPGTRLTVL.

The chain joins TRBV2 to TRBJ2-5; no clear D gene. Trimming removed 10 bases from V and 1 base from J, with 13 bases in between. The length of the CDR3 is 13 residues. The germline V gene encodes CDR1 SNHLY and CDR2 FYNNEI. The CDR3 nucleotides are TGTGCCACCGCATCGTGGAGCCAAGAGACCCAGTACTTC. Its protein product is CATASWSQETQYF. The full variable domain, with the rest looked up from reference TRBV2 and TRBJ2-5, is EPEVTQTPSHQVTQMGQEVILRCVPISNHLYFYWYRQILGQKVEFLVSFYNNEISEKSEIFDDQFSVERPDGSNFTLKIRSTKLEDSAMYFCATASWSQETQYFGPGTRLLVL.

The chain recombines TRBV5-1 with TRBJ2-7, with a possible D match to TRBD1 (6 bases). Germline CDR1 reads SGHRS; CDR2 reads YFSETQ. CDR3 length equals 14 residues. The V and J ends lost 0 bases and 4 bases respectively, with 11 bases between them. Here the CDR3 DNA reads TGCGCCAGCAGCTTGGCCACAGGGAAGTACGAGCAGTACTTC. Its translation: CASSLATGKYEQYF.

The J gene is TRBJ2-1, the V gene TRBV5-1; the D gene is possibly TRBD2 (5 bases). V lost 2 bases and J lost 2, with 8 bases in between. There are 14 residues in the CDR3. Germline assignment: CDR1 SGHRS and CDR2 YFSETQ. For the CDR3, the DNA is TGCGCCAGCAGCTTCGGGGTTACCTACAATGAGCAGTTCTTC. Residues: CASSFGVTYNEQFF.

CDR3 loop: CASSPRGGAGANVLTF. CDR3 nucleotides: TGTGCCAGCAGCCCAAGGGGGGGTGCTGGGGCCAACGTCCTGACTTTC. The chain is built from TRBV9 and TRBJ2-6; perhaps TRBD2 as D (7 bases). The CDR3 runs to 16 residues. Germline V gene sequence: CDR1 SGDLS, CDR2 YYNGEE. V was trimmed by 4 bases and J by 2 bases, leaving 13 bases between them.

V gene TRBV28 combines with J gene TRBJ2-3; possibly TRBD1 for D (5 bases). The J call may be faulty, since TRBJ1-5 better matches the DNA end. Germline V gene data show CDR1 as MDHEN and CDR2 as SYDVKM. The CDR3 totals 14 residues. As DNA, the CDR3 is TGTGCCAGCAGCAGGGCTAGCGGGACTGATACGCAGCATTTT. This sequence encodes CASSRASGTDTQHF.

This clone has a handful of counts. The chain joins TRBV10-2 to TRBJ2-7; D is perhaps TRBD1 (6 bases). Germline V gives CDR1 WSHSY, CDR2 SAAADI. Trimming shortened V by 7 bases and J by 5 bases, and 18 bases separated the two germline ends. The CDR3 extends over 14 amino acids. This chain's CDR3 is CASTKYRVWDEQYF. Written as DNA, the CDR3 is TGCGCCAGCACCAAATACAGGGTATGGGACGAGCAGTACTTC.

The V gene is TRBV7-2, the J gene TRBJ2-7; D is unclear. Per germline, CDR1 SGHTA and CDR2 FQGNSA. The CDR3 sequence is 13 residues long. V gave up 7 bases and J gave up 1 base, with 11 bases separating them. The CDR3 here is CASTPYRSYEQYF. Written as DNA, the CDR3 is TGTGCCAGCACCCCGTATCGGTCCTACGAGCAGTACTTC. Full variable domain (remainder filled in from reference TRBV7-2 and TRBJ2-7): GAGVSQSPSNKVTEKGKDVELRCDPISGHTALYWYRQSLGQGLEFLIYFQGNSAPDKSGLPSDRFSAERTGGSVSTLTIQRTQQEDSAVYLCASTPYRSYEQYFGPGTRLTVT.

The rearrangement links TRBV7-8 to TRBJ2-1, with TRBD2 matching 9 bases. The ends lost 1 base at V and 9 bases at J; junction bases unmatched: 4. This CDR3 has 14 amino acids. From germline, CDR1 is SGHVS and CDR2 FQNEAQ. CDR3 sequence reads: CASSLGGRAGEQFF. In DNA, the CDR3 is TGTGCCAGCAGCTTAGGCGGGAGGGCCGGTGAGCAGTTCTTC.

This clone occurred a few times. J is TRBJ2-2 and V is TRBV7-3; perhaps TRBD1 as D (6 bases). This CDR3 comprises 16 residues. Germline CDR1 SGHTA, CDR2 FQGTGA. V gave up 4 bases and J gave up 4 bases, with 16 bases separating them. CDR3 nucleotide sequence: TGTGCCAGCAGCTCCGCCCCAGGGGCTTCCACCGGGGAGCTGTTTTTT. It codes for CASSSAPGASTGELFF.

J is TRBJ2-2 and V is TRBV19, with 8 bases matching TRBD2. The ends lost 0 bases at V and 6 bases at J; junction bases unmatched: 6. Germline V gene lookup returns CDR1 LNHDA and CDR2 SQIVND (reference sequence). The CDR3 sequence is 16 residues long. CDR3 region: CASSIETGGSPGELFF. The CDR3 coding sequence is TGTGCCAGTAGTATAGAGACGGGGGGGAGCCCCGGGGAGCTGTTTTTT.

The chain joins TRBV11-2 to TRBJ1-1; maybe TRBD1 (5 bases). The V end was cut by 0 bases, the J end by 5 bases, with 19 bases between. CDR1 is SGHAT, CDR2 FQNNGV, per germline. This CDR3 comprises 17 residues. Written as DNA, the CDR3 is TGTGCCAGCAGCTTAGATGGGAAGGGGAGGTTTCGGACTGAAGCTTTCTTT. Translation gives CASSLDGKGRFRTEAFF.

CDR3 residues: CASSPGLAGVGTDTQYF. CDR3 DNA: TGCGCCAGCAGCCCGGGACTAGCGGGAGTTGGCACAGATACGCAGTATTTT. V is TRBV4-1 and J is TRBJ2-3; 14 nucleotides line up with TRBD2. The germline V gene encodes CDR1 MGHRA and CDR2 YSYEKL. J gave up 1 base and V 4 bases, and 4 bases lay outside the gene matches. This CDR3 contains 17 residues.

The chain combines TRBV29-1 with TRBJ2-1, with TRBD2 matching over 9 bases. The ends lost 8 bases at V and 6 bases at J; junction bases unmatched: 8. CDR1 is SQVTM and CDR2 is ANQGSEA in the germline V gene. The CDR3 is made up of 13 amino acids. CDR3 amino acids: CSLAAGGFNEQFF. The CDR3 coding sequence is TGCAGCTTAGCAGCGGGAGGATTCAATGAGCAGTTCTTC.

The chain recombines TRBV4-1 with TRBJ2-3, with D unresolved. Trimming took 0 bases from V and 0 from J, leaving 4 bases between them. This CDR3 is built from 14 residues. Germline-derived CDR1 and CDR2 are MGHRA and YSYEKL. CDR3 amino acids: CASSQDISTDTQYF. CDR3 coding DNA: TGCGCCAGCAGCCAAGATATTAGCACAGATACGCAGTATTTT.

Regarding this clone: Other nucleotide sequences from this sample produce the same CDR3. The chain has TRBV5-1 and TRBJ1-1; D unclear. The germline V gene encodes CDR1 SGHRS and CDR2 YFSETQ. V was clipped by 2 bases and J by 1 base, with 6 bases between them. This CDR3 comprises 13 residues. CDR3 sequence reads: CASSLGGNTEAFF. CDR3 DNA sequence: TGCGCCAGCAGCTTAGGAGGGAACACTGAAGCTTTCTTT. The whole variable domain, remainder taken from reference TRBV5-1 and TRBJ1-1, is KAGVTQTPRYLIKTRGQQVTLSCSPISGHRSVSWYQQTPGQGLQFLFEYFSETQRNKGNFPGRFSGRQFSNSRSEMNVSTLELGDSALYLCASSLGGNTEAFFGQGTRLTVV.